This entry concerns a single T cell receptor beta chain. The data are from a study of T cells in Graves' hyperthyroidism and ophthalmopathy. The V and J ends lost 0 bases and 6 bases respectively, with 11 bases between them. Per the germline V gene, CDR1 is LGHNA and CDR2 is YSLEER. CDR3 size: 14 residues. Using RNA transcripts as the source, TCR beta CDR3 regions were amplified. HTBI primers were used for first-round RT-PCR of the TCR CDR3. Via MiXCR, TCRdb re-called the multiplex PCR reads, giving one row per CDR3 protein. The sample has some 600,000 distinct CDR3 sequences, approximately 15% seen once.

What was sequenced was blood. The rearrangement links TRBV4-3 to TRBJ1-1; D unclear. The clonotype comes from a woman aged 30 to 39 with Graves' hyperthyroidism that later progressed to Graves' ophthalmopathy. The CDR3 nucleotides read TGCGCCAGCAGCCAAGACTGGTTCGGGGCTGAAGCTTTCTTT. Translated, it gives CASSQDWFGAEAFF.